This T cell receptor beta chain was found in a study of T cell responses to AZD1222 COVID-19 vaccine. Study-wide points: Samples come after the peak T cell response, not at day 14. Donors skewed white British and female; clonal diversity was possibly underestimated. Close to half of all spike-specific TCRs reportedly target regions of the variants that are unmutated.

CDR3 length: 14 residues. Between the trimmed V and J ends, which lost 7 bases and 4 bases, there was a span of 17 bases. Germline loops: CDR1 SQVTM, CDR2 ANQGSEA. Generated by immunoSEQ multiplex PCR, the TCRdb table keeps only in-frame clones and is missing some. Of fewer than 200,000 clones listed, 90% to 95% were seen once; the top ten hold 3.6%. As to this clone: What it binds is not known.

The source was peripheral blood, collected 28 days after the second dose of the MenACWY control vaccine. The chain links TRBV29-1 to TRBJ2-1, with D possibly being TRBD2 (6 bases). The source of this sequence is an adult who received the MenACWY meningococcal vaccine as a control. The CDR3 sequence: CSARRGGGYNEQFF. The CDR3 DNA reads as TGCAGCGCCCGAAGGGGAGGAGGATACAATGAGCAGTTCTTC.